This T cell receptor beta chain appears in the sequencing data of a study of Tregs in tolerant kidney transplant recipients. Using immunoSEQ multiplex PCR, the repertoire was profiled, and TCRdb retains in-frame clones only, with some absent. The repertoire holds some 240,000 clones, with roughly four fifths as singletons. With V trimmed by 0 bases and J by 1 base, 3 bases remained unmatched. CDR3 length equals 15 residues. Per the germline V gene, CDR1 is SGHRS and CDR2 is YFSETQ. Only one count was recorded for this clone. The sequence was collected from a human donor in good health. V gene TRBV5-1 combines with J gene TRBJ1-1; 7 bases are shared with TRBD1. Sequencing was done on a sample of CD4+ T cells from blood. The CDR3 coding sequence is TGCGCCAGCAGCTTGGGACAGGGAAAGAACACTGAAGCTTTCTTT. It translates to CASSLGQGKNTEAFF.